This T cell receptor beta chain was captured in a study of beta chain features in type 1 diabetes. For the study at large: Age, gender, cell numbers and subset yield matched between patients and controls. General study findings and limits: A possible short-template PCR bias applies equally to patients and controls. Naive, central memory and Treg TCRB repertoires seemed to resemble each other more closely in patients than they did in healthy donors.

The V gene lost 7 bases and the J gene lost 3 bases, with 12 bases spanning the gap. The CDR3 is 13 amino acids. CDR1 is SGHAT, CDR2 FQNNGV, per germline. Sequenced material consisted of expressed TCRB transcripts (all of the isolated RNA was reverse transcribed). Assay used: immunoSEQ multiplex PCR; TCRdb lists only in-frame clones, some missing. The sample lists 200,000 to 250,000 clones; 9.6% were seen once. About this clone: Its antigen is undetermined.

The TCR originated in a woman aged 18 to 35 in good health. Sample: naive CD4+ T cells from blood. The V and J genes are TRBV11-2 and TRBJ1-1; the D is unclear. This CDR3 reads CASKMVRDTEAFF. Written as DNA, the CDR3 is TGTGCCAGCAAGATGGTGAGGGACACTGAAGCTTTCTTT.